This record covers a single TCR beta chain. Its cognate antigen is unknown. V lost 2 bases and J lost 4; bases outside the gene matches: 4. The CDR3 spans 16 residues. From germline, CDR1 is SNHLY and CDR2 FYNNEI. The data derive from a study of fetal regulatory T cell absence and autoimmunity. The assay was run at survey level. The assay was immunoSEQ multiplex PCR, and TCRdb's table has in-frame clones only and misses some. The table has about 50,000 clones, about four fifths seen once. Study results and caveats: In IPEX syndrome, oligoclonal enrichment was read as supporting prenatal antigen-driven autoimmunity in the pancreas. Pancreas TCRs were oligoclonally enriched versus cord blood, some clones over 80-fold.

The rearrangement joins TRBV2 to TRBJ2-1, with 11 bases identical to TRBD2. The specimen sequenced was cord blood. This TCR was recovered from a newborn boy with IPEX syndrome. In DNA form, the CDR3 reads TGTGCCAGCAGTGAAAGACTAGCGGGATTTTACAATGAGCAGTTCTTC. Its translation is CASSERLAGFYNEQFF.